A single sample is the source of the 15 T cell receptor beta chains below, sequenced in a study of blood T cell repertoires in COVID-19 (dated by TCRdb to about 2020). Libraries were prepared through the immunoSEQ multiplex PCR assay. The table comes from immuneACCESS by way of TCRdb, which keeps in-frame sequences with V and J called. Part of the clones is missing from these tables; in studies checked, under half for an unresolved V gene and the rest for unknown reasons. Within this sample are about 260,000 clones, with around four fifths of them counted one time only. The leading ten clones occupy under 2% of the sample. The specimen was peripheral blood. Receptors were obtained from a woman aged 80 or over with acute or convalescent COVID-19.

V usage is TRBV11-2 and J usage is TRBJ1-5, with D unresolved. Trimming shortened V by 4 bases and J by 3 bases, and 13 bases separated the two germline ends. The CDR3 extends over 15 amino acids. The germline V gene encodes CDR1 SGHAT and CDR2 FQNNGV. The CDR3 sequence: CASSSGTRNNQPQHF. CDR3 nucleotide sequence: TGTGCCAGCAGCTCAGGAACAAGGAACAATCAGCCCCAGCATTTT.

The chain employs TRBV2 and TRBJ1-5; 11 bases map to TRBD1. The CDR3 is 16 residues long. Trimming removed 3 bases from V and 3 bases from J; junction bases left unmatched: 4. CDR1 is SNHLY, CDR2 FYNNEI, per germline. In DNA form, the CDR3 reads TGTGCCAGCAGTGAGAGGGGACAGGGGGACAATCAGCCCCAGCATTTT. Its protein is CASSERGQGDNQPQHF.

This chain uses TRBV21-1 with TRBJ2-5; the listed D gene, TRBD1, was not tested against the DNA. TRBV21-1 is recorded as a pseudogene. The CDR3 is 15 residues long. CDR3 in amino acids: CAREHPTGGRETQYF. The CDR3 DNA reads TGTGCCAGGGAACACCCGACAGGGGGCCGGGAGACCCAGTACTTC.

The rearrangement uses TRBV7-3 and TRBJ2-1, with TRBD2 matching over 9 bases. The CDR3 is 15 amino acids. V shed 5 bases, J shed 3 bases, and the junction held 5 bases outside the gene matches. Germline loops: CDR1 SGHTA, CDR2 FQGTGA. CDR3 protein: CASSTTSGYYNEQFF. The CDR3 coding sequence is TGTGCCAGCAGCACTACTAGCGGGTACTACAATGAGCAGTTCTTC.

The chain recombines TRBV9 with TRBJ1-2; D is unresolved. V was clipped by 3 bases and J by 2 bases, with 17 bases between them. Germline V gives CDR1 SGDLS, CDR2 YYNGEE. The CDR3 totals 16 residues. The CDR3 DNA reads TGTGCCAGCAGCGCCGAGGCCAGAGGCTTAAACTATGGCTACACCTTC. The encoded protein is CASSAEARGLNYGYTF.

V usage is TRBV19 and J usage is TRBJ1-3; 7 bases match TRBD1. V shed 3 bases and J 0 bases; nucleotides not matched to a gene: 2. Looked up from germline, CDR1 is LNHDA and CDR2 is SQIVND (reference sequence). This CDR3 contains 15 residues. DNA of the CDR3: TGTGCCAGTAGTATGGGGACAGCCTCTGGAAACACCATATATTTT. Encoded protein: CASSMGTASGNTIYF. The variable domain in full, completed from reference TRBV19 and TRBJ1-3, reads DGGITQSPKYLFRKEGQNVTLSCEQNLNHDAMYWYRQDPGQGLRLIYYSQIVNDFQKGDIAEGYSVSREKKESFPLTVTSAQKNPTAFYLCASSMGTASGNTIYFGEGSWLTVV.

J is TRBJ1-2 and V is TRBV28; TRBD1 aligns across 8 bases. This CDR3 region has 15 residues. Unmatched junction bases numbered 12, after V lost 8 bases and J lost 4 bases. CDR1 and CDR2 from the germline V gene are MDHEN and SYDVKM. The CDR3 reads CASQKSTGGFYGYTF. The CDR3 nucleotides read TGTGCCAGCCAGAAATCCACAGGGGGTTTCTATGGCTACACCTTC.

This rearrangement joins TRBV5-1 to TRBJ2-5, with TRBD1 matching over 12 bases. CDR3 size: 16 residues. CDR1 and CDR2 (germline): SGHRS, YFSETQ. V lost 3 bases to trimming and J lost 5 bases; unmatched junction nucleotides: 8. In DNA, the CDR3 is TGCGCCAGCAGCTCCGACGGGACAGGGGGCAGCGAGACCCAGTACTTC. This codes for CASSSDGTGGSETQYF.

This clone was found once. This rearrangement joins TRBV3-1 (or the pseudogene TRBV3-2) to TRBJ2-1; TRBD1 agrees at 10 bases. The CDR3 runs to 17 residues. Unmatched junction bases numbered 8, after V lost 4 bases and J lost 2 bases. Germline V gives CDR1 LGHDT, CDR2 YNNKEL (reference sequence). This chain's CDR3 is CASSPRDRGSPYNEQFF. For the CDR3, the DNA is TGTGCCAGCAGCCCCCGGGACAGGGGATCCCCCTACAATGAGCAGTTCTTC.

In its sample, this clone was seen a few times. The chain uses TRBV9 and TRBJ2-5, with TRBD2 as a possible D gene (6 bases). Looked up from germline, CDR1 is SGDLS and CDR2 is YYNGEE. The CDR3 is 16 residues long. The V end was cut by 4 bases, the J end by 5 bases, with 21 bases between. DNA of the CDR3: TGTGCCAGCAGCTGGGGGGATTCCCAAACGGGGGAGACCCAGTACTTC. Its protein is CASSWGDSQTGETQYF.

The CDR3 DNA reads TGTGCCAGCAGGACCGGGACAGGTTATGGCTACACCTTC. This sequence encodes CASRTGTGYGYTF. This chain joins TRBV6-5 and TRBJ1-2, with TRBD1 matching over 8 bases. The CDR3 contains 13 residues. The J segment lost 5 bases and the V segment lost 6 bases, leaving 5 bases of the junction unmatched. The germline gives CDR1 MNHEY, CDR2 SVGAGI.

The rearrangement uses TRBV7-6 and TRBJ2-1; D may be TRBD2 (5 bases). This CDR3 has 16 residues. The V and J ends lost 1 base and 1 base respectively, with 11 bases between them. Germline CDR1 SGHVS, CDR2 FNYEAQ. CDR3 in amino acids: CASSLEASRSYNEQFF. DNA for the CDR3: TGTGCCAGCAGCTTAGAGGCTAGCAGGTCCTACAATGAGCAGTTCTTC.

The chain combines TRBV7-2 with TRBJ1-1, with TRBD1 identical over 8 bases. Germline CDR1 SGHTA, CDR2 FQGNSA. Trimming at V came to 1 base and at J to 5 bases, leaving 3 bases not matched to a gene. The CDR3 consists of 14 residues. CDR3 loop: CASSLVRQGTEAFF. CDR3 DNA: TGTGCCAGCAGCTTAGTTAGACAGGGGACTGAAGCTTTCTTT.

This chain links TRBV5-4 with TRBJ2-2, with 7 bases matching TRBD1. After removal of 5 bases from V and 2 bases from J, the junction contained 6 bases not matched to a gene. From germline, CDR1 is SGHNT and CDR2 YYREEE (reference sequence). There are 15 residues in the CDR3. This CDR3 reads CASSPRQGNTGELFF. CDR3 in DNA: TGTGCCAGCAGTCCAAGACAGGGAAACACCGGGGAGCTGTTTTTT.

The chain recombines TRBV6-1 with TRBJ1-2; D not certain. The CDR3 totals 14 residues. V was clipped by 1 base and J by 8 bases, with 14 bases between them. CDR1 and CDR2 from the germline V gene are MNHNS and SASEGT. The DNA for the CDR3 is TGTGCCAGCAGTGAAGTCGGACGGGAGAAAGGCTACACCTTC. Encoded protein: CASSEVGREKGYTF.